This TCR beta chain was identified in a study of shared clonotypes between healthy human individuals. The germline gives CDR1 MDHEN, CDR2 SYDVKM. V was clipped by 6 bases and J by 6 bases, with 8 bases between them. The CDR3 loop spans 11 amino acids. Sequencing was performed with immunoSEQ multiplex PCR; in TCRdb, only in-frame clones are kept and a portion is missing. The sample holds fewer than 1.8 million clones, 98% seen once. As concerns this clone: Its antigen is not known.

Study results and limitations: The rarefaction results pointed to incomplete sorted-subset sequencing despite large depth. Against clonotypes common to all four donors, non-shared ones had lower generation probabilities.

The clonotype was recovered from a man aged 30 to 45 in good health. The V and J genes are TRBV28 and TRBJ1-1; D uncertain. Sequencing was performed on naive CD4+ T cells sorted from blood. Regarding subset: CD45RA+ positively selected. CDR3 amino acids: CASSAQSEAFF. DNA of the CDR3: TGTGCCAGCAGCGCACAATCTGAAGCTTTCTTT.